This entry features one T cell receptor beta chain sequence. Its antigen is undetermined. Libraries were prepared by immunoSEQ multiplex PCR; TCRdb keeps only in-frame clonotypes and omits some of them. Of 100,000 to 150,000 clones listed, around 90% are singletons. This specimen belongs to a study of cytomegalovirus exposure and HLA in healthy donors. The study, taken as a whole, reports: Despite most TCR sequences being rare, some public TCRs occurred in many donors. Some TCR beta chains (over 150 of them) were listed as cytomegalovirus-associated.

Trimming stripped 5 bases from V and 3 bases from J, with 16 bases between. Germline CDR1 and CDR2: MNHEY and SVGAGI. The CDR3 extends over 15 amino acids. Separate from the roughly 700-subject first cohort was the approximately 120-subject validation cohort, to which the donors belonged. The chain employs TRBV6-5 and TRBJ1-2, with a tentative D call TRBD1 (6 bases). Sequencing input: PBMCs. The sequence was obtained from a woman aged 18-29 years in good health and CMV-seronegative. The CDR3: CASSLITGLDYGYTF. The DNA for the CDR3 is TGTGCCAGCAGTCTTATCACAGGGTTGGACTATGGCTACACCTTC.